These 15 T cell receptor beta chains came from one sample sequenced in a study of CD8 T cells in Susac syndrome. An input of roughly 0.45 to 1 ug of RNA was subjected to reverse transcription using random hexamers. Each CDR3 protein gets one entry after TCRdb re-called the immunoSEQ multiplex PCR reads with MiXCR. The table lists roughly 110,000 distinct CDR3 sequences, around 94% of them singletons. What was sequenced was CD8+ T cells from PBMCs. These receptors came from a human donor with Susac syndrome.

The CDR3 sequence is CASRDSGDGTDTQYF. The DNA for the CDR3 is TGTGCCAGCAGAGATAGCGGGGATGGCACAGATACGCAGTATTTT. This chain links TRBV12-3 or TRBV12-4 with TRBJ2-3; TRBD2 agrees at 8 bases. This CDR3 comprises 15 residues. V shed 6 bases, J shed 1 base, and the junction held 6 bases outside the gene matches.

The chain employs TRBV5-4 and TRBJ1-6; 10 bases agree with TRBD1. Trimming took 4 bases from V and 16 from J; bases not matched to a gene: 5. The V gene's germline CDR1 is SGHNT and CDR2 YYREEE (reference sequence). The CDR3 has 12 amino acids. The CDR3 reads CASSTGTGDLHF. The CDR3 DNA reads TGTGCCAGCAGCACCGGGACAGGGGATCTCCACTTT.

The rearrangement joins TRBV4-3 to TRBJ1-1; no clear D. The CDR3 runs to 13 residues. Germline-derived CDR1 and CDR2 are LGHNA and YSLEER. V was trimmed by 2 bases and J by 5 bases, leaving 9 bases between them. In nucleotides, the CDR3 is TGCGCCAGCAGCCAATACGGTAGGACTGAAGCTTTCTTT. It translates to CASSQYGRTEAFF.

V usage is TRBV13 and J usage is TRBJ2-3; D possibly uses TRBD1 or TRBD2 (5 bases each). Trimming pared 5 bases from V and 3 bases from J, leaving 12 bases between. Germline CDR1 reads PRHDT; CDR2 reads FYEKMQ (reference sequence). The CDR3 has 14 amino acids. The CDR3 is CASSDQGRTDTQYF. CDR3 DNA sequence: TGTGCCAGCAGCGATCAGGGACGAACAGATACGCAGTATTTT.

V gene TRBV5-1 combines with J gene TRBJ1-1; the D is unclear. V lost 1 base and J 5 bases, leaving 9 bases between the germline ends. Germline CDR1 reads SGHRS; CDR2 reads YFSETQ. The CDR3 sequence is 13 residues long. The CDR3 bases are TGCGCCAGCAGCTTGTTAGGGCCGACTGAAGCTTTCTTT. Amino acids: CASSLLGPTEAFF.

The CDR3 loop reads CASSLRTSGNTEAFF. The CDR3 bases are TGCGCCAGCAGCTTGAGGACCTCTGGGAACACTGAAGCTTTCTTT. J is TRBJ1-1 and V is TRBV5-1; D not certain. The CDR3 has 15 amino acids. Per germline, CDR1 SGHRS and CDR2 YFSETQ. The ends were cut back, 1 base at V and 1 base at J, with 11 bases in the middle.

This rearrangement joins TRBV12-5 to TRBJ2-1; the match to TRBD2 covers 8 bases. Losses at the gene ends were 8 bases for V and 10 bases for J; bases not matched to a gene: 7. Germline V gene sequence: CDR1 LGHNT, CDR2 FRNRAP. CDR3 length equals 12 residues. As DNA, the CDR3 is TGTGCTAGTCGGGAGGGGGGCTCAGAGCAGTTCTTC. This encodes CASREGGSEQFF.

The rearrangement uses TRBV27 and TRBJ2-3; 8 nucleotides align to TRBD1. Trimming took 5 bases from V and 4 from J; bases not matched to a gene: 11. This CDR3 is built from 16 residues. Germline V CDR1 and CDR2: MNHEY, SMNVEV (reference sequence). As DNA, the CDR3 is TGTGCCAGCAGTCTTAACAGGGGGGCAGGAGCAGATACGCAGTATTTT. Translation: CASSLNRGAGADTQYF.

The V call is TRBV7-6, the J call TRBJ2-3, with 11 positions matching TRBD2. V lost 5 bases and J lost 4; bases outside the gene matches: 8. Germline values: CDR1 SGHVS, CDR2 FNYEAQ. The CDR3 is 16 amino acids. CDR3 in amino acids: CASSVMTSGTSDTQYF. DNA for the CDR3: TGTGCCAGCAGCGTGATGACTAGCGGGACCTCAGATACGCAGTATTTT. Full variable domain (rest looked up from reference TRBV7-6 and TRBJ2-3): GAGVSQSPRYKVTKRGQDVALRCDPISGHVSLYWYRQALGQGPEFLTYFNYEAQQDKSGLPNDRFSAERPEGSISTLTIQRTEQRDSAMYRCASSVMTSGTSDTQYFGPGTRLTVL.

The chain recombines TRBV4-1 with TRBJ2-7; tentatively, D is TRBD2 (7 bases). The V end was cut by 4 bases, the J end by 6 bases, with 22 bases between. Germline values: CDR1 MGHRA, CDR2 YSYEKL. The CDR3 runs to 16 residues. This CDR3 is CASSLSPGTGGSEQYF. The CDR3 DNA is TGCGCCAGCAGCCTAAGTCCCGGGACGGGGGGCTCCGAGCAGTACTTC.

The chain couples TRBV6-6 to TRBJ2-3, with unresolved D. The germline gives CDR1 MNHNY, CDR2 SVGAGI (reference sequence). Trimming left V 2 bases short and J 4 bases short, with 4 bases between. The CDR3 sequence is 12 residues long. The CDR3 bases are TGTGCCAGCAGTTACCTCTCAGATACGCAGTATTTT. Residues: CASSYLSDTQYF.

CDR3 bases: TGTGCCAGCAGCCAAGGGCCCCAAAGTGAAAAACTGTTTTTT. Protein sequence: CASSQGPQSEKLFF. J is TRBJ1-4 and V is TRBV4-2; D call uncertain. This CDR3 contains 14 residues. V was cut by 1 base and J by 7 bases, with 10 bases left in between. CDR1 is LGHNA and CDR2 is YNFKEQ in the germline V gene.

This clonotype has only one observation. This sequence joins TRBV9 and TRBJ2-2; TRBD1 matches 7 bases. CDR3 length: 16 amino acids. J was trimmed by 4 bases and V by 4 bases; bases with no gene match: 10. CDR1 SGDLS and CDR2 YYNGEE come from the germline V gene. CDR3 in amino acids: CASSPGEQGITGELFF. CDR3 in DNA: TGTGCCAGCAGCCCCGGGGAACAGGGGATCACCGGGGAGCTGTTTTTT.

CDR3 sequence reads: CSAAGNQETQYF. The CDR3 DNA is TGCAGCGCCGCAGGGAACCAAGAGACCCAGTACTTC. This chain connects TRBV29-1 to TRBJ2-5; D is perhaps TRBD1 (5 bases). Deletions cut 7 bases from V and 0 bases from J, with 9 bases between. The CDR3 contains 12 residues. Germline CDR1 SQVTM, CDR2 ANQGSEA.

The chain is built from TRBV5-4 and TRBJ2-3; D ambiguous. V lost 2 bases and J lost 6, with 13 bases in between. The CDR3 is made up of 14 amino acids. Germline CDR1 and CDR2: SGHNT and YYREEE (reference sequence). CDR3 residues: CASSLGVVGDTQYF. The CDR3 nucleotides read TGTGCCAGCAGCTTAGGTGTAGTTGGCGATACGCAGTATTTT.